This TCR beta chain was found in a study of T cell responses to AZD1222 COVID-19 vaccine. Study-level information: Whether given at about 4 or about 12 weeks, second doses were pooled.

Findings and caveats of the study: Just 5 to 7 AZD1222 recipients tested seropositive at baseline. Unmutated variant regions reportedly attract nearly half of all spike-specific TCRs. It should be noted that donors were predominantly white British and more often female, and clonal diversity was possibly underestimated.

Repertoires were generated with immunoSEQ multiplex PCR, while TCRdb's copy carries only in-frame clones and drops some. Among about 70,000 clones listed, around 83% were seen once. Trimming cost V 2 bases and J 4 bases; bases outside gene matches: 12. CDR1 is MDHEN, CDR2 SYDVKM, per germline. This CDR3 comprises 17 residues. This clone showed up just once. Its antigen is undetermined. This rearrangement joins TRBV28 to TRBJ2-3, with 7 bases lining up with TRBD1. The clonotype originates from an adult in good health. The sequences come from peripheral blood, collected on day 0 of AZD1222 vaccination. CDR3 bases: TGTGCCAGCAGTTTACTCCAGGGGGAGTCTGGGGCAGATACGCAGTATTTT. This gives the protein CASSLLQGESGADTQYF.